The 15 T cell receptor beta chains in this list originate from one sample, sequenced in a study of cytomegalovirus exposure and HLA in healthy donors. Sequencing was performed with immunoSEQ multiplex PCR; in TCRdb, only in-frame clones are kept and a portion is missing. The table includes under 200,000 clones, 70% to 90% detected once. The sequenced sample was PBMCs. These receptors were collected from a woman aged 25 to 39 in good health and CMV-seronegative.

The genes are TRBV9 and TRBJ1-1, with D possibly TRBD1 on 6 matching bases. V was shortened by 4 bases and J by 2 bases, with 15 bases between the two germline ends. Germline-derived CDR1 and CDR2 are SGDLS and YYNGEE. The CDR3 has 15 residues. DNA of the CDR3: TGTGCCAGCAGCCCGAGTGGACAGCCTAACACTGAAGCTTTCTTT. It translates to CASSPSGQPNTEAFF.

The CDR3 here is CSVDRTGTRGGEQYF. CDR3 sequence (DNA): TGCAGCGTTGATCGGACAGGGACCAGAGGCGGCGAGCAGTACTTC. This chain joins TRBV29-1 and TRBJ2-7; TRBD1 agrees at 8 bases. The V segment lost 3 bases and the J segment 6 bases; nucleotides outside the gene matches: 13. The CDR3 consists of 15 residues. Germline assignment: CDR1 SQVTM and CDR2 ANQGSEA.

The chain uses TRBV19 and TRBJ1-2; D perhaps matches TRBD1 (6 bases). V gave up 3 bases and J gave up 4 bases, with 9 bases separating them. CDR3 length: 13 residues. CDR1 is LNHDA and CDR2 is SQIVND in the germline V gene (reference sequence). CDR3 region: CASSIQGIYGYTF. Here the CDR3 DNA reads TGTGCCAGTAGTATTCAGGGGATCTATGGCTACACCTTC.

The genes are TRBV7-3 and TRBJ1-1; no clear D gene. The CDR3 loop spans 14 amino acids. V was shortened by 4 bases and J by 4 bases, with 13 bases between the two germline ends. Germline V gives CDR1 SGHTA, CDR2 FQGTGA. The CDR3 DNA follows: TGTGCCAGCAGCTCCACGGGAATCGGCACTGAAGCTTTCTTT. Translated: CASSSTGIGTEAFF.

The chain uses TRBV5-8 and TRBJ2-6; tentatively, D is TRBD2 (5 bases). Trimming stripped 1 base from V and 13 bases from J, with 9 bases between. Germline loops: CDR1 SGHTS, CDR2 YDEGEE. The CDR3 runs 12 residues. This chain's CDR3 is CASSLFSEVLTF. The DNA for the CDR3 is TGTGCCAGCAGCTTGTTTAGCGAAGTCCTGACTTTC.

The chain uses TRBV5-6 and TRBJ1-6; D is unclear. Germline CDR1 SGHDT, CDR2 YYEEEE. With 2 bases removed from V and 6 bases from J, the gap between germline ends came to 6 bases. This CDR3 region has 13 residues. The CDR3 DNA is TGTGCCAGCAGCTTCGACGGTAATTCACCCCTCCACTTT. This translates into CASSFDGNSPLHF.

This clone was seen a few times. The chain links TRBV6-1 to TRBJ2-7, with 10 nucleotides matching TRBD1. The CDR3 spans 14 residues. Germline V CDR1 and CDR2: MNHNS, SASEGT. V was pared by 10 bases and J by 1 base, with 7 bases of the junction left unmatched. The DNA of the CDR3 is TGTGCCACCGAGGACAGGGGGATTTCCTACGAGCAGTACTTC. The encoded protein is CATEDRGISYEQYF.

The chain carries TRBV9 and TRBJ2-2; 9 bases agree with TRBD1. V was pared by 1 base and J by 5 bases, with 6 bases of the junction left unmatched. The germline V gene has CDR1 SGDLS and CDR2 YYNGEE. CDR3 length: 16 residues. CDR3 sequence reads: CASSVNRDRDTGELFF. Here the CDR3 DNA reads TGTGCCAGCAGCGTAAACCGGGACAGGGATACCGGGGAGCTGTTTTTT.

V and J are TRBV19 and TRBJ1-5, with TRBD1 matching 10 bases. CDR3 size: 16 residues. The V gene's germline CDR1 is LNHDA and CDR2 SQIVND (reference sequence). V lost 5 bases and J lost 7; bases outside the gene matches: 11. This CDR3 reads CASSPQTGGSRQPQHF. The CDR3 nucleotides are TGTGCCAGTAGTCCTCAGACAGGGGGCTCTCGGCAGCCCCAGCATTTT.

This chain links TRBV25-1 with TRBJ2-1; 7 bases match TRBD2. The CDR3 extends over 14 amino acids. Germline V gene lookup returns CDR1 MGHDK and CDR2 SYGVNS. V lost 10 bases to trimming and J lost 7 bases; unmatched junction nucleotides: 13. The CDR3 bases are TGTGCCACCACGGGAGGTCTGATTTGGAATGAGCAGTTCTTC. Translating gives CATTGGLIWNEQFF.

The genes are TRBV5-1 and TRBJ2-1; 10 positions match TRBD2. CDR1 SGHRS and CDR2 YFSETQ come from the germline V gene. The CDR3 covers 15 residues. With V trimmed by 4 bases and J by 5 bases, 6 bases remained unmatched. The CDR3 region is CASSQGLAMNNEQFF. The CDR3 nucleotides read TGCGCCAGCAGCCAGGGACTAGCGATGAACAATGAGCAGTTCTTC.

This clone has just a few counts. The chain carries TRBV4-3 and TRBJ2-7; D is possibly TRBD1 (7 bases). The V gene's germline CDR1 is LGHNA and CDR2 YSLEER. V dropped 1 base and J dropped 5 bases, with 15 bases sitting between them. The CDR3 has 15 amino acids. The DNA for the CDR3 is TGCGCCAGCAGCCAAGCATGGGGCAGGGGGGACGAGCAGTACTTC. Residues: CASSQAWGRGDEQYF.

V and J are TRBV7-2 and TRBJ2-5, with D perhaps matching TRBD1 (5 bases). The V end lost 5 bases, the J end lost 1 base, and 17 bases lay between the germline ends. The germline V gene has CDR1 SGHTA and CDR2 FQGNSA. The CDR3 loop spans 16 amino acids. CDR3 DNA sequence: TGTGCCAGCAGCCCACAAGGGCAGGGCCGCCAAGAGACCCAGTACTTC. Its protein product is CASSPQGQGRQETQYF.

As to this clone: At the DNA level, this CDR3 is encoded by other sequences in the same sample as well. The chain recombines TRBV6-1 with TRBJ2-7; D is ambiguous. The germline CDR1 and CDR2 sequences are MNHNS and SASEGT. V lost 2 bases, J lost 1 base, and 12 bases lay in between. This CDR3 region has 15 residues. CDR3 nucleotides: TGTGCCAGCAGTGAATGGACGGGTGGTTCCTACGAGCAGTACTTC. Translating it yields CASSEWTGGSYEQYF.

This sequence joins TRBV5-1 and TRBJ1-1, with 8 bases identical to TRBD1. This CDR3 region has 16 residues. Looked up from germline, CDR1 is SGHRS and CDR2 is YFSETQ. V lost 0 bases and J lost 4; bases outside the gene matches: 8. For the CDR3, the DNA is TGCGCCAGCAGCTTGGGGGCCAGGGGGCAGGGCACTGAAGCTTTCTTT. Translation gives CASSLGARGQGTEAFF.